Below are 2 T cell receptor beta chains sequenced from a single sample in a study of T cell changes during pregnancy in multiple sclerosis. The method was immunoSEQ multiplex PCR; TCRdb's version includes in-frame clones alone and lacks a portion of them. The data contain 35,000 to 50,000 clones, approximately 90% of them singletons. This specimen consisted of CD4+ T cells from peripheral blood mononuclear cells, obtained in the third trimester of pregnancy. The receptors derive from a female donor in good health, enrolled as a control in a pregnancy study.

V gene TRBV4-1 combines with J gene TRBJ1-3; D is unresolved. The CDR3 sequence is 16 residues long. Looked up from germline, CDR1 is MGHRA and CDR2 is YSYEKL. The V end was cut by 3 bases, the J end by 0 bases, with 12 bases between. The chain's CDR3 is CASSHPFSDSGNTIYF. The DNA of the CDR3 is TGCGCCAGCAGCCACCCGTTCAGCGACTCTGGAAACACCATATATTTT.

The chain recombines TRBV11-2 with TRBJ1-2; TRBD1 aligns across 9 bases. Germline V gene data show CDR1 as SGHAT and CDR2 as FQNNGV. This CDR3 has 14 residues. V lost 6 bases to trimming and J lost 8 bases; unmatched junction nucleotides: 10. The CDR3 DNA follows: TGTGCCAGCAGACACTCCGGGGACAGGGCCGGCTACACCTTC. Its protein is CASRHSGDRAGYTF.